The T cell receptor beta chain described here comes from a study of regulatory T cells in long-lasting Graves disease. Study outcomes and limitations: Accuracy was perhaps lowered by the small sample size. Favored gene segments in persistent disease were TRBV28, TRBJ1-2 and TRBJ2-5.

The time point is: persistent/refractory GD, antithyroid drugs over 5 years with positive TRAb. Researchers made the TCR library from RNA that was extracted from PBMCs. Construction of TCR beta libraries relied on iRepertoire HTBI primers and on Arm-PCR targeting CDR3 regions. TCRdb independently ran MiXCR on the multiplex PCR reads; one entry per CDR3 protein. The sample has about 470,000 distinct CDR3 sequences, around 20% seen once. This clonotype turned up a few times. Its antigen is undetermined. The CDR3 extends over 14 amino acids. Germline CDR1 and CDR2: KGHSH and LQKENI. Trimming pared 1 base from V and 6 bases from J, leaving 10 bases between.

The sequencing here drew on peripheral blood mononuclear cells (PBMCs), taken when the disease was refractory, from a patient treated with antithyroid drugs. The chain recombines TRBV18 with TRBJ2-4, with D uncertain. The receptor comes from a female donor with Graves disease. The CDR3 is CASSPLQSPNIQYF. The CDR3 DNA sequence: TGTGCCAGCTCACCACTACAGTCCCCAAACATTCAGTACTTC.